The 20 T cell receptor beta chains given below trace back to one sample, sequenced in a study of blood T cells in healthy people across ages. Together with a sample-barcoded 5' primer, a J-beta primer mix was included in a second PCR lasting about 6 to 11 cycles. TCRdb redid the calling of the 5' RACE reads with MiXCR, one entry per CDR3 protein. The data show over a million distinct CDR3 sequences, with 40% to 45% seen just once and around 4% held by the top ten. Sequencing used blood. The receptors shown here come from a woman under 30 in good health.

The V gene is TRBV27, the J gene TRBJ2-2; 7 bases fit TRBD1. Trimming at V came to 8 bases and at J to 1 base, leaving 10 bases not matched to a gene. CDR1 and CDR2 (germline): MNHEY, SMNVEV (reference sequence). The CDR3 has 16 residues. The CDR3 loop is CASQKTGDGNTGELFF. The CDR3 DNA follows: TGTGCCAGCCAGAAAACAGGGGATGGGAACACCGGGGAGCTGTTTTTT.

In DNA form, the CDR3 reads TGCGCCAGCAGCGCCGGCCCCCAGGTAGGAGCTTTCTTT. As protein: CASSAGPQVGAFF. This chain joins TRBV5-1 and TRBJ1-1; D unclear. V lost 4 bases, J lost 10 bases, and 17 bases lay in between. CDR1 is SGHRS, CDR2 YFSETQ, per germline. The CDR3 totals 13 residues.

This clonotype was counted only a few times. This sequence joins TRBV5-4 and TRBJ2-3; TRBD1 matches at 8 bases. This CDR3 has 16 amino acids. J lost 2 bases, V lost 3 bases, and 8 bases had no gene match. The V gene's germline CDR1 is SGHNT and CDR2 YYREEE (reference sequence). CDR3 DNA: TGTGCCAGCAGCTCCCTCGGACAGGGCAACACAGATACGCAGTATTTT. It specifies CASSSLGQGNTDTQYF.

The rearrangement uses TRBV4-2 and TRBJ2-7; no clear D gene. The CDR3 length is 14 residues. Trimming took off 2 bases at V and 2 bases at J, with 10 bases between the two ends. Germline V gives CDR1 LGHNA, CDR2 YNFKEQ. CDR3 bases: TGTGCCAGCAGCCAATCTTATGTCGCCTACGAGCAGTACTTC. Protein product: CASSQSYVAYEQYF.

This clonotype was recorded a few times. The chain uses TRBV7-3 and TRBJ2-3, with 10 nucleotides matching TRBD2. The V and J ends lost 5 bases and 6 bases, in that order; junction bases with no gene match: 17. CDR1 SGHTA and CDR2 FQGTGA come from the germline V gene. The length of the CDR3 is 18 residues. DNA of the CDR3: TGTGCCAGCAGCCCAGGCAGTTGGCTAGCGGGAGAAAGGGATACGCAGTATTTT. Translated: CASSPGSWLAGERDTQYF.

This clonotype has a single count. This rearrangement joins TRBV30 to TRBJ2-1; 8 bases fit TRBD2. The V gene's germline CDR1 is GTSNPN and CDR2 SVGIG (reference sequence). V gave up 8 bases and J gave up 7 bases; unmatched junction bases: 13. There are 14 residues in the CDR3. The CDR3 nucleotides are TGTGCCCGGGAGGGACGAGCGGGAAAGAATGAGCAGTTCTTC. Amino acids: CAREGRAGKNEQFF.

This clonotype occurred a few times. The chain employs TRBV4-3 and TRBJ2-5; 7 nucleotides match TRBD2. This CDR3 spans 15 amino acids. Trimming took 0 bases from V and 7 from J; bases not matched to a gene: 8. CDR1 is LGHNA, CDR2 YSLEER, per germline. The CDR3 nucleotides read TGCGCCAGCAGCCAAGATGCGGGAGATAGCTGGACCCAGTACTTC. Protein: CASSQDAGDSWTQYF.

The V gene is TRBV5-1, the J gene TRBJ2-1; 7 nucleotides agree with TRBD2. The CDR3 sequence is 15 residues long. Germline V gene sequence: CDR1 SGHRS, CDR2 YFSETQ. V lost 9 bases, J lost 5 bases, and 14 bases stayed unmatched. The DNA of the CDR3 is TGCGCCACCAGGCGAATCGGGGGGTTAGACAATGAGCAGTTCTTC. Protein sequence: CATRRIGGLDNEQFF.

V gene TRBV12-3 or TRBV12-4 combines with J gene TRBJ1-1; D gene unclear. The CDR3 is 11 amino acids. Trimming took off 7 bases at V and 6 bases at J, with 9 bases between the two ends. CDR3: CASKYDSEAFF. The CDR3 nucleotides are TGTGCCAGCAAGTATGACTCTGAAGCTTTCTTT.

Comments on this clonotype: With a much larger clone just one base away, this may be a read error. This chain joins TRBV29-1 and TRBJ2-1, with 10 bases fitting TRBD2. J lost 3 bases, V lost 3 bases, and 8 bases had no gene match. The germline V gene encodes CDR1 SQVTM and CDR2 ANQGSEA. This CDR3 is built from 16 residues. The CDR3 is CSVDGLADDCYNEQFF. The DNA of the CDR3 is TGCAGCGTTGACGGACTAGCGGATGACTGCTACAATGAGCAGTTCTTC.

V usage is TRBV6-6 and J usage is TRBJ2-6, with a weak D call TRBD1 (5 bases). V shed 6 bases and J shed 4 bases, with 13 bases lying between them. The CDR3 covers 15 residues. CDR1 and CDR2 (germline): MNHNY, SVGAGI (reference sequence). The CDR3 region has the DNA TGTGCCAGCAGCAATGCAGGGTTCGGGGCCAACGTCCTGACTTTC. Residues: CASSNAGFGANVLTF.

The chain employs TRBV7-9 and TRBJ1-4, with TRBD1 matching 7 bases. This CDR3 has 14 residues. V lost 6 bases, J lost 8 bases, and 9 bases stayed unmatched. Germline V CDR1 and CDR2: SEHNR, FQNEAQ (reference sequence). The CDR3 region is CASRDYRGREKLFF. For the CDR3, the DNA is TGTGCCAGCAGGGATTACAGGGGCAGGGAAAAACTGTTTTTT. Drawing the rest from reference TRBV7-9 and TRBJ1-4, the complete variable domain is DTGVSQNPRHKITKRGQNVTFRCDPISEHNRLYWYRQTLGQGPEFLTYFQNEAQLEKSRLLSDRFSAERPKGSFSTLEIQRTEQGDSAMYLCASRDYRGREKLFFGSGTQLSVL.

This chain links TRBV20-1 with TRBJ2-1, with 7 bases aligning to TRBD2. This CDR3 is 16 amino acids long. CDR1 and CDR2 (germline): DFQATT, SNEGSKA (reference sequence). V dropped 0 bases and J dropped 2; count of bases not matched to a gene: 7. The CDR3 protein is CSARDLAGVTYNEQFF. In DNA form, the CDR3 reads TGCAGTGCTAGAGATCTGGCGGGGGTTACCTACAATGAGCAGTTCTTC.

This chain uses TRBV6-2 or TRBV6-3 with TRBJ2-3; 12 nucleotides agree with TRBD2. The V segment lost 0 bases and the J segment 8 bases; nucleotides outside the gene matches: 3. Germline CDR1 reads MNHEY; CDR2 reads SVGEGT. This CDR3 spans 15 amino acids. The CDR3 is CASSYSGLAGTTQYF. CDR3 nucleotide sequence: TGTGCCAGCAGTTACTCTGGACTAGCGGGGACTACGCAGTATTTT.

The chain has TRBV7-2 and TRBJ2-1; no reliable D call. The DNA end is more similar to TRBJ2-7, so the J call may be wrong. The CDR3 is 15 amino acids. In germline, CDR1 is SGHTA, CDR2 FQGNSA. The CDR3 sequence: CASSPVVGAYNEQYF. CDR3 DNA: TGTGCCAGCAGCCCCGTTGTTGGAGCCTACAATGAGCAGTACTTC.

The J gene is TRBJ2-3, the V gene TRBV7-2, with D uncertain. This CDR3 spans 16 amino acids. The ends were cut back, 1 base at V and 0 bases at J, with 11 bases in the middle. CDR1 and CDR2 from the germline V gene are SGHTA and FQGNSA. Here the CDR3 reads CASSLEWTTSTDTQYF. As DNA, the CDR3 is TGTGCCAGCAGCTTAGAGTGGACGACTAGCACAGATACGCAGTATTTT.

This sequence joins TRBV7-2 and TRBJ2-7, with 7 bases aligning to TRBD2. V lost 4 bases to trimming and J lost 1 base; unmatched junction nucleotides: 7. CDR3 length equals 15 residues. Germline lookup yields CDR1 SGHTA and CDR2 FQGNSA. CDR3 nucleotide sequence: TGTGCCAGCAGCTCTTTACAGCGGGGATCCTACGAGCAGTACTTC. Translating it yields CASSSLQRGSYEQYF.

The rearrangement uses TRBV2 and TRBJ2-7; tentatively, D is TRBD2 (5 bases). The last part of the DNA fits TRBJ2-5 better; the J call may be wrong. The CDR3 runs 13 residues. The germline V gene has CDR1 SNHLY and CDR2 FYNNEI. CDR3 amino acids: CASSKDLEGTQYF. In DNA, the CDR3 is TGTGCCAGCAGTAAGGACCTCGAGGGGACCCAGTACTTC.

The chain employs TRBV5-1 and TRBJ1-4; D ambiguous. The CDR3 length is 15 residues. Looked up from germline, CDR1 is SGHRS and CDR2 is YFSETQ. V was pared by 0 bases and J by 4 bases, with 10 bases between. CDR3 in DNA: TGCGCCAGCAGCTTGGCCGGCCGGTATAATGAAAAACTGTTTTTT. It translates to CASSLAGRYNEKLFF. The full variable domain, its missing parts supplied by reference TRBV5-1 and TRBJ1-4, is KAGVTQTPRYLIKTRGQQVTLSCSPISGHRSVSWYQQTPGQGLQFLFEYFSETQRNKGNFPGRFSGRQFSNSRSEMNVSTLELGDSALYLCASSLAGRYNEKLFFGSGTQLSVL.

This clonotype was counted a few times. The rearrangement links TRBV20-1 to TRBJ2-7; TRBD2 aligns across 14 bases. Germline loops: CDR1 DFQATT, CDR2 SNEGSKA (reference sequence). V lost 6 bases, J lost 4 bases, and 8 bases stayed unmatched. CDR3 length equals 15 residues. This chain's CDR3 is CSALRLAGGPYEQYF. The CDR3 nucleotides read TGCAGTGCCCTTCGACTAGCGGGAGGGCCGTACGAGCAGTACTTC.